This T cell receptor (beta chain) originates from a study of blood T cell repertoires in COVID-19. In the study overall: Specimens from acute and convalescent COVID-19 originated in the United States, Italy and Spain.

Clinical history reported by participants formed the basis on which cohorts were assigned. The CDR3 runs to 17 residues. Germline CDR1 is SGHVS and CDR2 is FQNEAQ. V lost 5 bases to trimming and J lost 5 bases; unmatched junction nucleotides: 12. Assay used: immunoSEQ multiplex PCR; TCRdb lists only in-frame clones, some missing. The data show a few hundred thousand clones, 87% seen once. This sequence originates from a woman in her twenties or thirties who had recovered from COVID-19. The rearrangement links TRBV7-8 to TRBJ1-4; 9 bases align to TRBD1. Sequenced input: PBMCs or T cells enriched from blood (not recorded which). CDR3 DNA sequence: TGTGCCAGCAGCCTAATCCCGGGACAGGGCGAAAATGAAAAACTGTTTTTT. Translated, it gives CASSLIPGQGENEKLFF.